Detailed here is one T cell receptor beta chain. Its target is unknown. This sample stems from a study of T cells in Graves' hyperthyroidism and ophthalmopathy. Using RNA transcripts as the source, TCR beta CDR3 regions were amplified. Initially, a first-round RT-PCR of the TCR CDR3 employed the HTBI primer set. TCRdb itself ran the multiplex PCR reads through MiXCR, one entry per CDR3 protein. The table shows some 740,000 distinct CDR3 sequences, with approximately 15% occurring only once. The CDR3 sequence is 12 residues long. The germline CDR1 and CDR2 sequences are SNHLY and FYNNEI. General study results and limits: Blood shared most expanded thyroid clonotypes above 0.001.

The sequenced sample consisted of blood. The source is a woman younger than 30 with Graves' hyperthyroidism. V gene TRBV2 combines with J gene TRBJ1-2; possible D gene TRBD1, 5 bases. This CDR3 reads CAKHGADYGYTF. CDR3 DNA sequence: TGTGCAAAGCATGGGGCAGACTATGGCTACACCTTC.